The sequence of this TCR beta chain was determined in a study of blood T cell repertoires in COVID-19. Measured with immunoSEQ multiplex PCR; TCRdb has only the in-frame clones, and not every one. The sample has about 240,000 clones, 65% to 85% seen once. Germline lookup yields CDR1 MDHEN and CDR2 SYDVKM. CDR3 length: 13 residues. The V end was cut by 6 bases, the J end by 1 base, with 9 bases between. A few counts support this clone. Sample: peripheral blood. The V call is TRBV28, the J call TRBJ1-1, with D unresolved. This sequence originates from a human donor in a cohort sampled during active COVID-19. The CDR3: CASSPVRNTEAFF. The CDR3 bases are TGTGCCAGCAGCCCCGTGAGGAACACTGAAGCTTTCTTT.